One TCR beta chain is described in this entry. This record comes from a study of radiation and T cells in renal cell carcinoma. The CDR3 is 15 residues long. The V end lost 1 base, the J end lost 5 bases, and 13 bases lay between the germline ends. CDR1 SGHTA and CDR2 FQGTGA come from the germline V gene. Stated time point: baseline pretreatment blood. Treatment: 15 Gy SBRT to primary tumor, nephrectomy 4 weeks later. The patient's renal cell carcinoma had clear cell pathology. The table came from immunoSEQ multiplex PCR; TCRdb's copy has only in-frame clones and leaves some out. Of some 110,000 clones in the sample, roughly 80% are singletons; the top ten hold under 4%.

This sequence originates from a woman aged 60-70 years with renal cell carcinoma. The rearrangement links TRBV7-3 to TRBJ2-3; D not certain. The sample was blood, taken from a patient whose treatment included radiotherapy and nephrectomy. The CDR3 DNA follows: TGTGCCAGCAGCTTAAATGGTAGATTGGTAGATACGCAGTATTTT. This gives the protein CASSLNGRLVDTQYF.